This paragraph reports one T cell receptor beta chain. The data were obtained in a study of blood T cell repertoires in COVID-19. Study-level information: Sites across the United States, Italy and Spain contributed samples from acute and convalescent COVID-19. The analysed material was cDNA or gDNA that came from T cells, B-cell-depleted T cells, or PBMCs.

The germline V gene has CDR1 SGHAT and CDR2 FQNNGV. The CDR3 covers 11 residues. V was cut by 5 bases and J by 8 bases, with 7 bases left in between. Sequencing was performed with immunoSEQ multiplex PCR; in TCRdb, only in-frame clones are kept and a portion is missing. The table lists some 460,000 clones, roughly 87% of them singletons. The sample consisted of PBMCs or T cells enriched from blood (not recorded which). The V and J genes are TRBV11-2 and TRBJ1-3; no reliable D call. The origin of this receptor is a woman aged 18-35 years who had recovered from COVID-19. CDR3 DNA sequence: TGTGCCAGCAGCGGGGAGGACACCATATATTTT. Translating it yields CASSGEDTIYF.